Included here is one TCR beta chain sequence, with context. Its specificity is unknown. Per the original data handling: Using the CDR3 differences seen across clinicopathological groups, the authors built a distant-metastasis classifier for papillary thyroid cancer, which was meant to discriminate distant-metastatic patients. TCRdb redid the clone calls on the PCR reads using MiXCR. Here the V and J calls rest on TCRdb's processing, not on the authors' analysis. This table has 60,000 or so clones, roughly 4% appearing once. These data come from a study of metastatic and nonmetastatic thyroid tumors. Overall study: Blood and tumor or nodule tissue repertoires from malignant and benign thyroid patients were compared. Findings and limits, study-wide: As reported, TCR beta diversity in blood and tumor was significantly higher in malignant thyroid tumors than in benign nodules.

Thyroid surgery took place with no prior treatment in any patient. The TCR originated in a female donor with papillary thyroid cancer or a benign thyroid nodule (not recorded which). Some clones in this sample may be carry-over from other donors' samples. The specimen was blood.

The CDR3 reads CASTTAYRNYGYTF. In DNA, the CDR3 is TGTGCCAGCACCACAGCCTACAGAAACTATGGCTACACCTTC. The gene calls are TRBV12-3 or TRBV12-4 and TRBJ1-2; no clear D. CDR3 length equals 14 residues. Trimming pared 7 bases from V and 2 bases from J, leaving 14 bases between.